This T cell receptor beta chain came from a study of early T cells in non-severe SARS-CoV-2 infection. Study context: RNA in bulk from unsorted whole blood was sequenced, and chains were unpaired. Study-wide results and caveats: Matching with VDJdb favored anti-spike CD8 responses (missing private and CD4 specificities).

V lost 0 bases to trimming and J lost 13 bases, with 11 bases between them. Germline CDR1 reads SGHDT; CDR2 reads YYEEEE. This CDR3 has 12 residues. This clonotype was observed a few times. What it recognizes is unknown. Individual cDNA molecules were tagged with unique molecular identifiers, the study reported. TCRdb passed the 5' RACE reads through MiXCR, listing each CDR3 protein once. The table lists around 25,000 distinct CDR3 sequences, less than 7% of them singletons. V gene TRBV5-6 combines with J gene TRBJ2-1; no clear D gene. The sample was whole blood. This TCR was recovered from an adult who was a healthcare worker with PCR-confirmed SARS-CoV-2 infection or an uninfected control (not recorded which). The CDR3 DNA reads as TGTGCCAGCAGCTTGGTCGATTTGGAACAGTTCTTC. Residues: CASSLVDLEQFF.